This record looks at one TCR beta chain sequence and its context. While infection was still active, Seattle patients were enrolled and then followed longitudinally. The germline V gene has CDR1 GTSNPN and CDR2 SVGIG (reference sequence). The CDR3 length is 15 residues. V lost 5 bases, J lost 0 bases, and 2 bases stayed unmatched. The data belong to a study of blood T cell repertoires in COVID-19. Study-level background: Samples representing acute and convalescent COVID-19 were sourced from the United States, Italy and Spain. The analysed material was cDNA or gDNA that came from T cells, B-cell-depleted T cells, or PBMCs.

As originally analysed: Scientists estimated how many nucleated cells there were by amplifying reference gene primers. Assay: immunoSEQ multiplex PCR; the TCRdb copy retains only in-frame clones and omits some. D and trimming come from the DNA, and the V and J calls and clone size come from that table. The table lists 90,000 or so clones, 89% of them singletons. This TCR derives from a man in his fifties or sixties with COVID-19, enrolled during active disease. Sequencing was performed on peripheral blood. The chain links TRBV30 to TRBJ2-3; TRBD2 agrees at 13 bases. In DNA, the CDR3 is TGTGCCTGGGGGACTAGCGGGGCAAGCACAGATACGCAGTATTTT. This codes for CAWGTSGASTDTQYF.